The sequence of this TCR beta chain was determined in a study of blood T cell repertoires in COVID-19. Study background: Donors in the United States, Italy and Spain gave samples during acute or convalescent COVID-19. T cells, B-cell-depleted T cells, or PBMCs supplied cDNA or gDNA.

Under the authors' procedure: Nucleated cell number was recorded as an estimate derived from reference gene primer amplification. Repertoires were generated with immunoSEQ multiplex PCR, while TCRdb's copy carries only in-frame clones and drops some. V, J and clone size are taken as reported in that table, and D and trimming were inferred from the DNA itself. The repertoire includes almost 15,000 clones, 85% to 90% of them detected once, and approximately 2.5% sits in the top ten. As concerns this clone: A read error may account for a junction end that differs from germline.

The source is a woman in her seventies in a cohort sampled during active or convalescent COVID-19. The sample was peripheral blood.

DNA of the CDR3: TGTGCCAGCAGTTTAGCGTCGGGTTCTTCCTTT. Translated: CASSLASGSSF. J is TRBJ1-1 and V is TRBV12-3 or TRBV12-4; D gene ambiguous. This CDR3 contains 11 residues.